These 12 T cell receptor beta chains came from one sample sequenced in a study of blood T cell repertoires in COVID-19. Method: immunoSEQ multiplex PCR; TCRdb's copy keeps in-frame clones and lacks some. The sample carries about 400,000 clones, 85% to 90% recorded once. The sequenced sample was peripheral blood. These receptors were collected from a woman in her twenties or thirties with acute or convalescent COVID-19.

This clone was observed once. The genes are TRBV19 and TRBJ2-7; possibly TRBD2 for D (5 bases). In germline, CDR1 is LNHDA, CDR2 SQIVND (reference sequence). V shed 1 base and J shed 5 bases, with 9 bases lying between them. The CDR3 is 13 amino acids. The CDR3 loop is CASSIVVGDEQYF. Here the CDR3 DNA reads TGTGCCAGTAGTATAGTCGTGGGAGACGAGCAGTACTTC.

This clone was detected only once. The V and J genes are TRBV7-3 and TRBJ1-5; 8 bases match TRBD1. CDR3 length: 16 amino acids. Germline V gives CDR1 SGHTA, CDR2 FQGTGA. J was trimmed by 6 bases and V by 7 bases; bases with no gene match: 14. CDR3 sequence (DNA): TGTGCCAGCACCGATCCCGGGACAGGCTTCACTCAGCCCCAGCATTTT. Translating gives CASTDPGTGFTQPQHF.

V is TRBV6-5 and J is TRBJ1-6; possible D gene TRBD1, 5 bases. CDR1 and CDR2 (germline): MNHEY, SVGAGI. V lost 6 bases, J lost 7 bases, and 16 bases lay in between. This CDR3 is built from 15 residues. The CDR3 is CASRGSGTGNSPLHF. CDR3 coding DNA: TGTGCCAGCAGGGGAAGCGGGACGGGAAATTCACCCCTCCACTTT.

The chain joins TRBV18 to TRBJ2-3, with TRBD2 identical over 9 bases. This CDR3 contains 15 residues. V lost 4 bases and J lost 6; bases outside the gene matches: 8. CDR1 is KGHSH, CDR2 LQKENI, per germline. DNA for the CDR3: TGTGCCAGCTCACGCCCGGGACTAGCATGGGATACGCAGTATTTT. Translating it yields CASSRPGLAWDTQYF.

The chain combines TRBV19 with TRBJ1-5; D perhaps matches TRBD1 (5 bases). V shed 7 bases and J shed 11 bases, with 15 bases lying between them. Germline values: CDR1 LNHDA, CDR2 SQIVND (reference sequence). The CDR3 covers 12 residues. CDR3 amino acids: CASIGRGGAQHF. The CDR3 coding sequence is TGTGCCAGTATCGGGCGGGGCGGGGCCCAGCATTTT.

This chain's CDR3 is CATSRDLYRSSYEQYF. The CDR3 DNA is TGTGCCACCAGCAGAGATCTTTACAGGAGCTCCTACGAGCAGTACTTC. The V and J genes are TRBV15 and TRBJ2-7; maybe TRBD1 (5 bases). The V gene lost 0 bases and the J gene lost 0 bases, with 12 bases spanning the gap. Germline V gene data show CDR1 as LNHNV and CDR2 as YYDKDF (reference sequence). The CDR3 is 16 amino acids.

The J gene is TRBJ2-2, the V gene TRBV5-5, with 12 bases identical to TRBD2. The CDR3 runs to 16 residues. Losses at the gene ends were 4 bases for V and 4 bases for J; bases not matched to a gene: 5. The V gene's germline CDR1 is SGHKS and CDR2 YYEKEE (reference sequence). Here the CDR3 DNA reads TGTGCCAGCAGCGCAAGACTAGCGGGGGTCACCGGGGAGCTGTTTTTT. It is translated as CASSARLAGVTGELFF.

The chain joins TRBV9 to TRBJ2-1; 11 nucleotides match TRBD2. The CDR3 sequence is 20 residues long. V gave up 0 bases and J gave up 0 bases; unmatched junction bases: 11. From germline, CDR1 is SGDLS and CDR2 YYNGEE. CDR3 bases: TGTGCCAGCAGCGTAGGTACTAGCGGGGGATTTACTAACTCCTACAATGAGCAGTTCTTC. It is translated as CASSVGTSGGFTNSYNEQFF. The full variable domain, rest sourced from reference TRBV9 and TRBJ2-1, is DSGVTQTPKHLITATGQRVTLRCSPRSGDLSVYWYQQSLDQGLQFLIQYYNGEERAKGNILERFSAQQFPDLHSELNLSSLELGDSALYFCASSVGTSGGFTNSYNEQFFGPGTRLTVL.

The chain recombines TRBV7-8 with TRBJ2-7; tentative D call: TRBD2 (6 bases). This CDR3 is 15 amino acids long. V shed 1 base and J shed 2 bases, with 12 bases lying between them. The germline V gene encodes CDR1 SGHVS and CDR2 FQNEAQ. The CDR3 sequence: CASSLDGTAAYEQYF. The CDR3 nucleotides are TGTGCCAGCAGCTTAGATGGGACTGCCGCCTACGAGCAGTACTTC.

DNA of the CDR3: TGTGCCAGCAGCTTAGGCCTACAGGGTAATTCACCCCTCCACTTT. Translating it yields CASSLGLQGNSPLHF. This sequence joins TRBV11-2 and TRBJ1-6; possibly TRBD1 for D (6 bases). CDR1 and CDR2 (germline): SGHAT, FQNNGV. The CDR3 extends over 15 amino acids. V was shortened by 1 base and J by 6 bases, with 10 bases between the two germline ends.

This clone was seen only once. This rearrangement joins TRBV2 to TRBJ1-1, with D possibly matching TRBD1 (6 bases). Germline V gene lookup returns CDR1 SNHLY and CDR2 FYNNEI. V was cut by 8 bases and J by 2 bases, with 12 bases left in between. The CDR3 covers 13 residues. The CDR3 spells CASRTETNTEAFF. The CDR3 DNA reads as TGTGCCAGCCGGACAGAGACTAACACTGAAGCTTTCTTT.

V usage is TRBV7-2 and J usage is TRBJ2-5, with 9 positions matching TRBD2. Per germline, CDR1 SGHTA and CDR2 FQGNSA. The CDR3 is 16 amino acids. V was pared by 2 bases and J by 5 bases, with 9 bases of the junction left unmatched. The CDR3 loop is CASSLWVAGGLETQYF. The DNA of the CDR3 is TGTGCCAGCAGCTTATGGGTCGCGGGGGGGCTGGAGACCCAGTACTTC. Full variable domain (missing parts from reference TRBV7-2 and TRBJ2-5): GAGVSQSPSNKVTEKGKDVELRCDPISGHTALYWYRQSLGQGLEFLIYFQGNSAPDKSGLPSDRFSAERTGGSVSTLTIQRTQQEDSAVYLCASSLWVAGGLETQYFGPGTRLLVL.